This T cell receptor beta chain comes out of a study of T cell responses to AZD1222 COVID-19 vaccine (dated by TCRdb to the early 2020s). A note on the overall study: AZD1222 recipients whose second dose came at about 4 weeks and those whose second dose came at about 12 weeks were combined into one group, since spike-specific TCR depth and breadth did not differ between the two schedules. Trial participants were enrolled by age into 18-55, 56-69 and 70-plus year subgroups, with roughly 150, 30 and 60 TCR-sequenced participants respectively. A total of approximately 240 trial participants underwent TCR sequencing, of whom roughly 210 received two doses of AZD1222 and some 26 received two doses of the MenACWY control vaccine. Paper-wide results and their limitations: In the small 56-69-year group, the increase in depth fell short of significance, most likely because of low power. Participants were mostly white British, with more females than males. The authors suggested clonal diversity may have been underestimated. Spike-specific TCR breadth and depth rose significantly after two AZD1222 doses compared with day 0 and with MenACWY recipients. Epitopes outside the regions mutated in the B.1.351 and B.1.1.7 variants were reportedly recognized by nearly half of the unique spike-specific TCRs. Conclusions about previously exposed vaccinees are limited because only a handful of AZD1222 recipients were SARS-CoV-2 seropositive at baseline. No day 14 peak-response samples were available, so repertoires were characterized only after the peak T cell response. Vaccine-associated CD4 TCRs spanned the whole spike protein, with dominant responses in regions 160-218 and 743-854.

Per the publication, the time point label means: baseline before first vaccination. Vaccinee samples were obtained from the UK trials COV001 and COV002, which included a single-blind randomized controlled phase 2/3 trial of AZD1222 (ChAdOx1 nCoV-19) in healthy adults. Trial participant PBMC samples were collected at day 0 and day 28 after the second dose for TCRbeta chain sequencing. The V end loses 0 bases and the J end loses 4 bases, and a stretch of 7 bases separates them. CDR1 is given as SQVTM and CDR2 as ANQGSEA, both from the germline V gene. Including cysteine and phenylalanine, the CDR3 has 13 amino acids. CDR3 DNA is the only sequence kept; it has 39 bases, read in frame from the first base. The CDR3 regions of human TCRbeta chains were analyzed by immunosequencing. Concerning the study's data processing: TCRs in the repertoires were compared against a reference library of SARS-CoV-2-specific TCRs that had been generated with the MIRA antigen-specificity platform. Breadth meant the fraction of unique TCRs that were SARS-CoV-2-associated, whereas depth meant the fraction of total T cells that were SARS-CoV-2-associated. Using the MIRA data, each spike-specific TCR was assigned both to the spike region to which the TCR was reactive and to a CD4 or CD8 class. Log10-transformed breadth and depth values were compared by one-way ANOVA with Sidak's multiple comparisons tests. The table comes from immuneACCESS by way of TCRdb, which keeps in-frame sequences with V and J called. Part of the clones is missing from these tables; in studies checked, under half for an unresolved V gene and the rest for unknown reasons. Clonal size and the V and J genes are those of that table, whereas D and trimming came from the DNA. This sample is represented by approximately 100,000 clones; 70% to 90% of them were singletons. Roughly a sixth of the sample comes from the top ten.

Regarding this clone: It lacks a known antigen. No base-level quality is on record; no much larger clone is a single base apart.

The clonotype originates from an adult in good health. This sample comprised peripheral blood, obtained on day 0 of AZD1222 vaccination. The chain couples TRBV29-1 to TRBJ2-1; the D gene cannot be named for sure. The DNA is TGCAGCGTTGAAGAGATCGCTTACAATGAGCAGTTCTTC. Translated, this is CSVEEIAYNEQFF.